These 31 T cell receptor beta chains came from one sample sequenced in a study of spatial heterogeneity in lung cancer (dated by TCRdb to about 2019). Findings and caveats that apply to the study as a whole: A correlation was observed between the number of expanded intratumoral alpha and beta TCRs and the tumor nonsynonymous mutation count.

What this sample's time point label stands for: sample taken at primary tumor resection. Libraries were constructed by 5' RACE. The sequencing machine was a NextSeq 500. Through fastp at Q25 and MiXCR, TCRdb rebuilt clones from the public reads, retaining in-frame beta chains. Rows are combined by CDR3 protein, so each entry shows the most common genes and DNA. Recorded for this sample are some 6,000 distinct CDR3 sequences; around 13% of them occurred a single time. The leading ten clones occupy roughly 10% of the sample. The antigens for these receptors are not known. The sequencing here drew on lung tumor tissue, taken at surgery. The receptors stem from a male donor with early-stage non-small cell lung cancer.

This clonotype counts as medium-sized. This beta chain appears as a stray read in a library generated for alpha chains; its size is not informative. The genes are TRBV7-8 and TRBJ2-1; weak D call: TRBD1 (5 bases). The V and J ends lost 10 bases and 8 bases respectively, with 9 bases between them. Germline V gene data show CDR1 as SGHVS and CDR2 as FQNEAQ. The CDR3 loop spans 10 amino acids. The chain's CDR3 is CATKGDEQFF. The CDR3 DNA is TGTGCCACCAAAGGGGATGAGCAGTTCTTC. The complete variable domain, with remaining parts taken from reference TRBV7-8 and TRBJ2-1, reads GAGVSQSPRYKVAKRGQDVALRCDPISGHVSLFWYQQALGQGPEFLTYFQNEAQLDKSGLPSDRFFAERPEGSVSTLKIQRTQQEDSAVYLCATKGDEQFFGPGTRLTVL.

This clonotype is labeled as medium-sized. In a library made to pick up alpha chains, this beta chain is a stray read with a size that means little. This sequence joins TRBV6-2 or TRBV6-3 and TRBJ2-5; weak D call: TRBD1 (5 bases). CDR3 length equals 12 residues. Germline V gene data show CDR1 as MNHEY and CDR2 as SVGEGT. V dropped 8 bases and J dropped 1 base, with 8 bases sitting between them. The CDR3 DNA reads TGTGCCAGCTCTGACAGCCAAGAGACCCAGTACTTC. Its protein is CASSDSQETQYF.

This clonotype was recorded at least ten times. The size of this beta chain means little, since it is a stray read in a library made for alpha chains. The rearrangement links TRBV18 to TRBJ2-2; TRBD1 matches at 8 bases. The J segment lost 6 bases and the V segment lost 3 bases, leaving 6 bases of the junction unmatched. Per the germline V gene, CDR1 is KGHSH and CDR2 is LQKENI. CDR3 length: 15 amino acids. The chain's CDR3 is CASSPDQGASGELFF. The DNA of the CDR3 is TGTGCCAGCTCACCTGACCAGGGGGCATCCGGGGAGCTGTTTTTT.

In its sample, this clonotype is medium-sized. For a library built for alpha chains, this beta chain is a stray read; little rests on its size. V is TRBV24-1 and J is TRBJ2-3, with D unclear. The CDR3 runs to 12 residues. V was clipped by 6 bases and J by 3 bases, with 6 bases between them. The germline V gene has CDR1 KGHDR and CDR2 SFDVKD. Here the CDR3 DNA reads TGTGCCACCAGTTTGGGTACAGATACGCAGTATTTT. It translates to CATSLGTDTQYF.

This clonotype was observed many times. This beta chain represents an off-target read in a library built for alpha chains; its size is of limited meaning. The chain recombines TRBV20-1 with TRBJ2-3; D possibly corresponds to TRBD2 (6 bases). CDR1 is DFQATT, CDR2 SNEGSKA, per germline (reference sequence). V was pared by 3 bases and J by 1 base, with 8 bases between. This CDR3 contains 13 residues. The CDR3 coding sequence is TGCAGTGCTAGGAAGCGGGGCACAGATACGCAGTATTTT. As protein: CSARKRGTDTQYF.

This clonotype was seen ten or more times. This beta chain is a stray sequence in a library constructed for alpha chains; its clone size is not meaningful. The chain joins TRBV6-1 to TRBJ1-5; D is uncertain. This CDR3 region has 14 residues. CDR1 and CDR2 (germline): MNHNS, SASEGT. The ends were cut back, 5 bases at V and 4 bases at J, with 12 bases in the middle. Here the CDR3 reads CASSWQEDNQPQHF. CDR3 sequence (DNA): TGTGCCAGCAGTTGGCAGGAGGATAATCAGCCCCAGCATTTT.

This clonotype came up many times. With the library built for alpha chains, this beta chain is off target and its frequency is not meaningful. J is TRBJ2-1 and V is TRBV7-3, with D unresolved. V lost 11 bases to trimming and J lost 10 bases, with 12 bases between them. CDR3 length equals 10 residues. The germline V gene has CDR1 SGHTA and CDR2 FQGTGA. DNA for the CDR3: TGTGCCGGTTCGGCCGCGGAGCAGTTCTTC. This gives the protein CAGSAAEQFF. Based on the CDR3 plus reference TRBV7-3 and TRBJ2-1, the full variable domain is GAGVSQTPSNKVTEKGKYVELRCDPISGHTALYWYRQSLGQGPEFLIYFQGTGAADDSGLPNDRFFAVRPEGSVSTLKIQRTERGDSAVYLCAGSAAEQFFGPGTRLTVL.

Relative to its sample, this clonotype is medium-sized. Because this beta chain is a stray read in a library intended to capture alpha chains, its abundance should not be given much weight. The chain has TRBV6-5 and TRBJ2-1, with 7 bases fitting TRBD2. This CDR3 is 15 amino acids long. CDR1 and CDR2 (germline): MNHEY, SVGAGI. After removal of 6 bases from V and 0 bases from J, the junction contained 5 bases not matched to a gene. The CDR3 DNA sequence: TGTGCCAGCAGCCCCAGCGGGGCCTCCTACAATGAGCAGTTCTTC. This sequence encodes CASSPSGASYNEQFF.

This clonotype was recorded many times. This beta chain was picked up by a library intended for alpha chains and is off target, so its count carries little meaning. The genes are TRBV13 and TRBJ2-3; D not certain. The germline CDR1 and CDR2 sequences are PRHDT and FYEKMQ (reference sequence). CDR3 length equals 16 residues. V was cut by 1 base and J by 3 bases, with 14 bases left in between. In DNA form, the CDR3 reads TGTGCCAGCAGCTTAGTAACCCCGCTCGGGACAGATACGCAGTATTTT. Protein product: CASSLVTPLGTDTQYF.

By frequency in the sample, this clonotype is medium-sized. Because this beta chain is a stray read in a library intended to capture alpha chains, its abundance should not be given much weight. The rearrangement links TRBV6-6 to TRBJ2-5; 11 bases are a match to TRBD2. The germline V gene encodes CDR1 MNHNY and CDR2 SVGAGI (reference sequence). The J segment lost 7 bases and the V segment lost 6 bases, leaving 13 bases of the junction unmatched. The CDR3 extends over 16 amino acids. CDR3 sequence: CASSQTTSGAGGTQYF. DNA for the CDR3: TGTGCCAGCAGCCAGACGACTAGCGGGGCCGGGGGGACCCAGTACTTC.

By share, this clonotype ranks as medium-sized. This beta chain slipped into a library made for alpha chains as a stray read, so its size is not meaningful. The chain employs TRBV2 and TRBJ1-6, with D possibly being TRBD1 (5 bases). Trimming removed 7 bases from V and 8 bases from J, with 9 bases in between. From germline, CDR1 is SNHLY and CDR2 FYNNEI. The CDR3 extends over 12 amino acids. CDR3 in amino acids: CASTGTYSPLHF. CDR3 nucleotides: TGTGCCAGCACGGGGACGTATTCACCCCTCCACTTT.

This clonotype was counted at least ten times. This beta chain slipped into a library made for alpha chains as a stray read, so its size is not meaningful. The chain uses TRBV27 and TRBJ1-4; maybe TRBD1 (5 bases). CDR3 length: 15 residues. V was cut by 7 bases and J by 5 bases, with 17 bases left in between. CDR1 is MNHEY and CDR2 is SMNVEV in the germline V gene (reference sequence). The CDR3 DNA follows: TGTGCCAGCAAACTTGCGGGGCGACAGAATGAAAAACTGTTTTTT. Translation: CASKLAGRQNEKLFF.

Judged by abundance, this clonotype is medium-sized. Because the library targeted alpha chains, this beta chain is an off-target read whose size means little. The chain joins TRBV27 to TRBJ2-7, with TRBD2 as a possible D gene (5 bases). Germline lookup yields CDR1 MNHEY and CDR2 SMNVEV (reference sequence). The germline V and J ends were trimmed by 5 bases and 3 bases, with 11 bases remaining between them. The CDR3 runs 13 residues. The CDR3 reads CASSPGLSYEQYF. DNA for the CDR3: TGTGCCAGCAGTCCCGGACTGAGCTACGAGCAGTACTTC.

As to this clonotype: This beta chain is a stray read from a library made for alpha chains; its abundance is not meaningful. The chain uses TRBV4-2 and TRBJ1-2; D uncertain. CDR1 and CDR2 (germline): LGHNA, YNFKEQ. The CDR3 contains 13 residues. V was shortened by 3 bases and J by 0 bases, with 5 bases between the two germline ends. The CDR3 here is CASSQGANYGYTF. The CDR3 bases are TGTGCCAGCAGCCAGGGAGCTAACTATGGCTACACCTTC.

This clonotype is medium-sized (0.01 to 0.1%) within its sample. This beta chain was picked up by a library intended for alpha chains and is off target, so its count carries little meaning. The V call is TRBV25-1, the J call TRBJ2-1; 10 bases match TRBD2. Losses at the gene ends were 5 bases for V and 0 bases for J; bases not matched to a gene: 1. The CDR3 totals 15 residues. The germline gives CDR1 MGHDK, CDR2 SYGVNS. The CDR3 sequence is CASSPSGSSYNEQFF. Written as DNA, the CDR3 is TGTGCCAGCAGTCCTAGCGGGAGCTCCTACAATGAGCAGTTCTTC.

A word on this clonotype: Found in a library prepared for alpha chains, this beta chain is an off-target read, and its abundance has little meaning. The V and J genes are TRBV2 and TRBJ1-4; D is unclear. With 4 bases removed from V and 8 bases from J, the gap between germline ends came to 11 bases. This CDR3 is 13 amino acids long. CDR1 and CDR2 from the germline V gene are SNHLY and FYNNEI. The CDR3 DNA follows: TGTGCCAGCAGTGTTGGGCACGGGGAAAAACTGTTTTTT. Translating it yields CASSVGHGEKLFF.

Within the sample, this clonotype is medium-sized. The library was designed around alpha chains, so this beta chain is a stray read whose abundance carries little weight. The chain carries TRBV29-1 and TRBJ2-2; 9 positions match TRBD2. V shed 4 bases, J shed 4 bases, and the junction held 10 bases outside the gene matches. The germline CDR1 and CDR2 sequences are SQVTM and ANQGSEA. The CDR3 is made up of 16 amino acids. As DNA, the CDR3 is TGCAGCGTTGTCGGTTCTAGCGGGACTTCCACCGGGGAGCTGTTTTTT. Its translation: CSVVGSSGTSTGELFF.

A remark on this clonotype: In a library made to pick up alpha chains, this beta chain is a stray read with a size that means little. The V gene is TRBV7-9, the J gene TRBJ1-1, with 10 bases aligning to TRBD1. This CDR3 is 14 amino acids long. Trimming took 5 bases from V and 5 from J; bases not matched to a gene: 5. CDR1 is SEHNR, CDR2 FQNEAQ, per germline (reference sequence). CDR3 region: CASSRQGALTEAFF. CDR3 sequence (DNA): TGTGCCAGCAGCAGACAGGGGGCGCTTACTGAAGCTTTCTTT.

A word on this clonotype: For a library built for alpha chains, this beta chain is a stray read; little rests on its size. The chain employs TRBV18 and TRBJ2-2, with 7 positions matching TRBD1. The germline gives CDR1 KGHSH, CDR2 LQKENI. The ends lost 3 bases at V and 2 bases at J; junction bases unmatched: 6. CDR3 length equals 16 residues. DNA of the CDR3: TGTGCCAGCTCACCTTACAGGGGTGTCAACACCGGGGAGCTGTTTTTT. Amino acid sequence: CASSPYRGVNTGELFF.

This clonotype is labeled medium-sized. The library was prepared for alpha chains; this beta chain is a stray read, so its frequency means little. The chain uses TRBV27 and TRBJ2-1; maybe TRBD1 (8 bases). The V gene's germline CDR1 is MNHEY and CDR2 SMNVEV (reference sequence). The CDR3 contains 14 residues. V was cut by 10 bases and J by 4 bases, with 17 bases left in between. The CDR3 DNA is TGTGCCACCAAACAGGGGGGGACGTACAATGAGCAGTTCTTC. As protein: CATKQGGTYNEQFF.

This clonotype is termed medium-sized. The library was prepared for alpha chains; this beta chain is a stray read, so its frequency means little. The chain has TRBV28 and TRBJ2-3; 10 positions agree with TRBD2. Germline values: CDR1 MDHEN, CDR2 SYDVKM. CDR3 size: 17 residues. Germline trimming cut 7 bases from V and 2 bases from J; bases unmatched to any gene: 12. The CDR3 loop reads CASIGLRAGGTTDTQYF. The CDR3 nucleotides are TGTGCCAGCATAGGTCTGAGAGCGGGAGGGACCACAGATACGCAGTATTTT.

With regard to this clonotype: Because the library targeted alpha chains, this beta chain is an off-target read whose size means little. This chain links TRBV2 with TRBJ2-2, with no clear D. Trimming took off 7 bases at V and 3 bases at J, with 9 bases between the two ends. The germline V gene encodes CDR1 SNHLY and CDR2 FYNNEI. CDR3 size: 13 residues. Here the CDR3 reads CASITRDTGELFF. Here the CDR3 DNA reads TGTGCCAGCATTACCCGAGACACCGGGGAGCTGTTTTTT.

This clonotype came up many times. The library was prepared for alpha chains; this beta chain is a stray read, so its frequency means little. CDR3 loop: CASSPKRGYYQETQYF. The CDR3 nucleotides read TGTGCCAGCTCACCAAAGCGGGGTTATTACCAAGAGACCCAGTACTTC. The chain couples TRBV18 to TRBJ2-5; 7 positions match TRBD2. Germline V CDR1 and CDR2: KGHSH, LQKENI. The J segment lost 0 bases and the V segment lost 2 bases, leaving 6 bases of the junction unmatched. This CDR3 spans 16 amino acids.

By share of the sample, this clonotype is medium-sized. Because the library targeted alpha chains, this beta chain is an off-target read whose size means little. This chain links TRBV29-1 with TRBJ2-3; the D gene is possibly TRBD1 (5 bases). Trimming shortened V by 4 bases and J by 4 bases, and 6 bases separated the two germline ends. In germline, CDR1 is SQVTM, CDR2 ANQGSEA. The length of the CDR3 is 11 residues. The CDR3 sequence is CSVAGSDTQYF. The CDR3 coding sequence is TGCAGCGTTGCAGGGTCAGATACGCAGTATTTT.

A remark on this clonotype: This beta chain is a stray read from a library made for alpha chains; its abundance is not meaningful. V and J are TRBV7-2 and TRBJ2-2; unclear D gene. The CDR3 covers 12 residues. The V end lost 7 bases, the J end lost 6 bases, and 9 bases lay between the germline ends. CDR1 and CDR2 (germline): SGHTA, FQGNSA. The CDR3 DNA sequence: TGTGCCAGCACCACCCTAGCCGGGGAGCTGTTTTTT. It is translated as CASTTLAGELFF.

This clonotype was seen ten or more times. Because the library targeted alpha chains, this beta chain is an off-target read whose size means little. The V gene is TRBV7-2, the J gene TRBJ2-7; D is undetermined. The germline V gene has CDR1 SGHTA and CDR2 FQGNSA. The V gene lost 5 bases and the J gene lost 7 bases, with 18 bases spanning the gap. CDR3 size: 14 residues. CDR3 bases: TGTGCCAGCAGCCTGGGTGCGAGGCTCGGGGAGCAGTACTTC. It codes for CASSLGARLGEQYF.

This clonotype showed up many times. The junction does not match germline at one end; this may be a read error. The size of this beta chain means little, since it is a stray read in a library made for alpha chains. The genes are TRBV7-7 and TRBJ2-2; D is perhaps TRBD1 (5 bases). Germline CDR1 reads SSHAT; CDR2 reads FNYEAQ (reference sequence). This CDR3 contains 12 residues. CDR3 sequence (DNA): TGTGCTAGCAGGGATTCTACCGGGGAGCTGTTTTTT. Translated, it gives CASRDSTGELFF.

By share, this clonotype ranks as medium-sized. This beta chain was picked up by a library intended for alpha chains and is off target, so its count carries little meaning. This chain joins TRBV15 and TRBJ2-7, with a weak D call TRBD2 (6 bases). The germline V gene encodes CDR1 LNHNV and CDR2 YYDKDF (reference sequence). CDR3 length equals 17 residues. V shed 0 bases and J shed 0 bases, with 15 bases lying between them. CDR3 in amino acids: CATSRDLRGLSSYEQYF. CDR3 nucleotides: TGTGCCACCAGCAGAGATCTGAGGGGACTGAGCTCCTACGAGCAGTACTTC. Variable domain in full (rest from reference TRBV15 and TRBJ2-7): DAMVIQNPRYQVTQFGKPVTLSCSQTLNHNVMYWYQQKSSQAPKLLFHYYDKDFNNEADTPDNFQSRRPNTSFCFLDIRSPGLGDTAMYLCATSRDLRGLSSYEQYFGPGTRLTVT.

Notes on this clonotype: Within a library made for alpha chains, this beta chain is off target, and its count is uninformative. The V and J genes are TRBV15 and TRBJ2-6, with D perhaps assigned TRBD1 or TRBD2 (5 bases each). This CDR3 region has 14 residues. Per the germline V gene, CDR1 is LNHNV and CDR2 is YYDKDF (reference sequence). Trimming shortened V by 3 bases and J by 2 bases, and 5 bases separated the two germline ends. CDR3 region: CATSRGAGANVLTF. CDR3 sequence (DNA): TGTGCCACCAGCAGGGGGGCTGGGGCCAACGTCCTGACTTTC.

By proportion, this clonotype is medium-sized. This beta chain is a stray sequence in a library constructed for alpha chains; its clone size is not meaningful. V is TRBV20-1 and J is TRBJ1-5, with D uncertain. From germline, CDR1 is DFQATT and CDR2 SNEGSKA (reference sequence). Trimming shortened V by 4 bases and J by 2 bases, and 12 bases separated the two germline ends. This CDR3 is built from 14 residues. CDR3 sequence: CSATLNSGNQPQHF. The CDR3 nucleotides read TGCAGTGCTACACTTAACAGTGGCAATCAGCCCCAGCATTTT.

This clonotype is termed medium-sized (0.01 to 0.1%). This beta chain lies outside the target of a library built for alpha chains; its clone size means little. The J gene is TRBJ2-5, the V gene TRBV7-8; D remains unclear. There are 13 residues in the CDR3. Germline loops: CDR1 SGHVS, CDR2 FQNEAQ. V was clipped by 6 bases and J by 5 bases, with 13 bases between them. DNA for the CDR3: TGTGCCAGCAGGGCCCCAGTTGGGGAGACCCAGTACTTC. Encoded protein: CASRAPVGETQYF.